This T cell receptor (beta chain) was retrieved from a study of T cell repertoires in cytomegalovirus infection. Turning to the study itself: Based on public TCR beta signatures, there were indications of CMV infection and of a matching HLA type.

There are 16 residues in the CDR3. Germline trimming cut 3 bases from V and 10 bases from J; bases unmatched to any gene: 13. Germline V gene lookup returns CDR1 LGHNA and CDR2 YSLEER. One entry per CDR3 protein results from TCRdb running MiXCR on the reads. This sample has around 230,000 distinct CDR3 sequences, with about 7% found just once. This clonotype appeared many times. V usage is TRBV4-3 and J usage is TRBJ2-2; 8 bases fit TRBD2. This sequence originates from a human donor in good health (CMV status not recorded). Some clones in this sample may be carry-over from other donors' samples. Sequencing was carried out using PBMCs. CDR3 sequence: CASSHDSTAGGVELFF. CDR3 DNA sequence: TGCGCCAGCAGCCATGATAGTACGGCGGGAGGCGTGGAGCTGTTTTTT.